The 25 T cell receptor beta chains below come from one sample, sequenced in a study of post-analysis software for immune sequencing data. Study conclusions and caveats: The five TRBV segments detected at higher frequency in patients than in controls included TRBV5-6, TRBV5-1 and TRBV20-1.

Unique molecular identifiers tagged the TCR beta cDNA libraries. In TCRdb, the PCR reads were re-called with MiXCR into one record per CDR3 protein. The sample lists under 650,000 distinct CDR3 sequences, 44% seen once, with 1.5% to 2% in the top ten. No cognate antigen is known for these TCRs. Sample: blood. The source is a girl aged 10-17 years with multiple sclerosis.

The chain uses TRBV7-9 and TRBJ2-4, with TRBD2 identical over 11 bases. Germline-derived CDR1 and CDR2 are SEHNR and FQNEAQ (reference sequence). J gave up 2 bases and V 8 bases, and 8 bases lay outside the gene matches. The CDR3 loop spans 16 amino acids. CDR3 nucleotide sequence: TGTGCCAGCGGCCTAGCGGGAGGAGGAACCAAAAACATTCAGTACTTC. It codes for CASGLAGGGTKNIQYF. The full variable domain, rest sourced from reference TRBV7-9 and TRBJ2-4, is DTGVSQNPRHKITKRGQNVTFRCDPISEHNRLYWYRQTLGQGPEFLTYFQNEAQLEKSRLLSDRFSAERPKGSFSTLEIQRTEQGDSAMYLCASGLAGGGTKNIQYFGAGTRLSVL.

This clonotype was found a few times. The rearrangement links TRBV5-1 to TRBJ2-2, with 10 bases fitting TRBD2. This CDR3 contains 15 residues. The V gene end was trimmed by 2 bases and the J gene end by 6 bases; junction bases not matched to a gene: 4. Germline CDR1 is SGHRS and CDR2 is YFSETQ. The CDR3 DNA reads as TGCGCCAGCAGCTTTCTAGCGGGAGAGGCCGGGGAGCTGTTTTTT. It is translated as CASSFLAGEAGELFF.

The rearrangement uses TRBV12-3 or TRBV12-4 and TRBJ1-1; D perhaps matches TRBD1 (5 bases). Trimming took 8 bases from V and 5 from J, leaving 12 bases between them. The CDR3 is made up of 12 amino acids. The CDR3 coding sequence is TGTGCCAGCGGGGCTTGGGGAACTGAAGCTTTCTTT. Amino acid sequence: CASGAWGTEAFF.

The CDR3: CASSYPSVSGVYEQYF. The CDR3 region has the DNA TGTGCCAGCAGTTACCCGTCGGTTAGCGGGGTCTACGAGCAGTACTTC. This chain uses TRBV6-2 or TRBV6-3 with TRBJ2-7; 8 bases fit TRBD2. With V trimmed by 2 bases and J by 3 bases, 9 bases remained unmatched. There are 16 residues in the CDR3. Germline assignment: CDR1 MNHEY and CDR2 SVGEGT.

This clonotype has a handful of counts. Sequence at one end of the junction differs from germline and may be a read error. V usage is TRBV20-1 and J usage is TRBJ1-2; possibly TRBD1 for D (5 bases). Germline lookup yields CDR1 DFQATT and CDR2 SNEGSKA (reference sequence). The CDR3 has 14 amino acids. The CDR3 is CSARDLNRNYDYTF. In nucleotides, the CDR3 is TGCAGTGCTAGAGATCTAAACAGGAACTATGACTACACCTTC.

The chain joins TRBV12-3 or TRBV12-4 to TRBJ2-7; 7 bases agree with TRBD2. V was pared by 5 bases and J by 5 bases, with 12 bases of the junction left unmatched. CDR3 length: 15 residues. The CDR3 is CASSPQSGIFHEQYF. DNA of the CDR3: TGTGCCAGCAGTCCCCAGAGCGGGATCTTCCACGAGCAGTACTTC.

V and J are TRBV29-1 and TRBJ2-1; 10 nucleotides agree with TRBD1. This CDR3 region has 13 residues. Trimming at V came to 6 bases and at J to 10 bases, leaving 9 bases not matched to a gene. Germline loops: CDR1 SQVTM, CDR2 ANQGSEA. The CDR3 bases are TGCAGCGTCGGGACAGGGGCCACCTACGAGCAGTTCTTC. It codes for CSVGTGATYEQFF.

CDR3 nucleotide sequence: TGCAGTGCTAGAGATCTCCTAGCGAGTCTACAAGAGACCCAGTACTTC. Translation: CSARDLLASLQETQYF. This chain uses TRBV20-1 with TRBJ2-5; possibly TRBD2 for D (6 bases). V was trimmed by 0 bases and J by 2 bases, leaving 16 bases between them. Germline CDR1 is DFQATT and CDR2 is SNEGSKA (reference sequence). The CDR3 is 16 amino acids.

This clonotype was seen only once. The V call is TRBV4-1, the J call TRBJ2-2, with 13 bases aligning to TRBD2. Germline CDR1 reads MGHRA; CDR2 reads YSYEKL. The CDR3 length is 17 residues. The V gene end was trimmed by 1 base and the J gene end by 3 bases; junction bases not matched to a gene: 2. The CDR3 DNA is TGCGCCAGCAGCCAAGGGGGACTAGCGGGATACACCGGGGAGCTGTTTTTT. Translating gives CASSQGGLAGYTGELFF.

This clonotype occurred a few times. The V call is TRBV12-3 or TRBV12-4, the J call TRBJ1-2; D is unclear. This CDR3 region has 12 residues. Trimming removed 6 bases at V and 3 bases at J, with 8 bases between. In nucleotides, the CDR3 is TGTGCCAGCAGACAGTCCGACTATGGCTACACCTTC. It encodes CASRQSDYGYTF.

V gene TRBV6-1 combines with J gene TRBJ2-3; D gene unclear. The germline V gene has CDR1 MNHNS and CDR2 SASEGT. V was shortened by 4 bases and J by 3 bases, with 17 bases between the two germline ends. The CDR3 totals 16 residues. Written as DNA, the CDR3 is TGTGCCAGCAGTGCGTCTATGGGGTTCCGAACAGATACGCAGTATTTT. Translated, it gives CASSASMGFRTDTQYF.

V is TRBV5-1 and J is TRBJ1-1; maybe TRBD1 (6 bases). The CDR3 loop spans 17 amino acids. Trimming left V 2 bases short and J 2 bases short, with 19 bases between. Germline lookup yields CDR1 SGHRS and CDR2 YFSETQ. The CDR3 reads CASSLQGPRLSNTEAFF. DNA of the CDR3: TGCGCCAGCAGCTTACAGGGACCGAGGTTGAGTAACACTGAAGCTTTCTTT. Together with reference TRBV5-1 and TRBJ1-1, the CDR3 gives the full variable domain: KAGVTQTPRYLIKTRGQQVTLSCSPISGHRSVSWYQQTPGQGLQFLFEYFSETQRNKGNFPGRFSGRQFSNSRSEMNVSTLELGDSALYLCASSLQGPRLSNTEAFFGQGTRLTVV.

This clonotype was observed a handful of times. The chain links TRBV9 to TRBJ2-5, with D unresolved. The DNA end is a closer match to TRBJ2-7, so the J assignment may be wrong. Germline-derived CDR1 and CDR2 are SGDLS and YYNGEE. CDR3 length equals 13 residues. This CDR3 is CASSVDLVGEQYF. The CDR3 nucleotides are TGTGCCAGCAGCGTAGACCTGGTTGGCGAGCAGTACTTC.

The gene calls are TRBV5-6 and TRBJ2-1, with TRBD2 identical over 10 bases. The germline V gene encodes CDR1 SGHDT and CDR2 YYEEEE. V lost 3 bases to trimming and J lost 5 bases; unmatched junction nucleotides: 5. The CDR3 runs to 15 residues. The CDR3 protein is CASSSAGTSDNEQFF. CDR3 coding DNA: TGTGCCAGCAGCTCGGCCGGGACTAGCGACAATGAGCAGTTCTTC. Full variable domain (rest looked up from reference TRBV5-6 and TRBJ2-1): DAGVTQSPTHLIKTRGQQVTLRCSPKSGHDTVSWYQQALGQGPQFIFQYYEEEERQRGNFPDRFSGHQFPNYSSELNVNALLLGDSALYLCASSSAGTSDNEQFFGPGTRLTVL.

CDR3 sequence reads: CSASRDWPDEQFF. As DNA, the CDR3 is TGCAGTGCTAGCCGGGACTGGCCAGATGAGCAGTTCTTC. V gene TRBV20-1 combines with J gene TRBJ2-1, with D maybe TRBD2 (6 bases). This CDR3 is built from 13 residues. Germline CDR1 is DFQATT and CDR2 is SNEGSKA (reference sequence). The V end was cut by 3 bases, the J end by 8 bases, with 14 bases between.

The chain combines TRBV12-3 or TRBV12-4 with TRBJ2-4, with 9 bases that match TRBD2. CDR3 length: 16 amino acids. Losses at the gene ends were 11 bases for V and 4 bases for J; bases not matched to a gene: 15. The CDR3 region is CAVSSERLAVKNIQYF. As DNA, the CDR3 is TGTGCCGTATCATCAGAAAGACTAGCGGTTAAAAACATTCAGTACTTC.

This clonotype was seen just once. The chain recombines TRBV7-2 with TRBJ2-1, with unresolved D. CDR3 length: 13 amino acids. The ends were cut back, 7 bases at V and 8 bases at J, with 15 bases in the middle. Germline CDR1 reads SGHTA; CDR2 reads FQGNSA. CDR3 sequence reads: CASTVPPEDEQFF. The CDR3 bases are TGTGCCAGCACTGTGCCTCCAGAGGATGAGCAGTTCTTC. The variable domain in full, completed from reference TRBV7-2 and TRBJ2-1, reads GAGVSQSPSNKVTEKGKDVELRCDPISGHTALYWYRQSLGQGLEFLIYFQGNSAPDKSGLPSDRFSAERTGGSVSTLTIQRTQQEDSAVYLCASTVPPEDEQFFGPGTRLTVL.

The chain is built from TRBV6-5 and TRBJ2-3; 7 positions match TRBD1. The CDR3 loop spans 14 amino acids. The ends lost 6 bases at V and 4 bases at J; junction bases unmatched: 7. The germline CDR1 and CDR2 sequences are MNHEY and SVGAGI. The CDR3 protein is CASRAGQGADTQYF. The CDR3 bases are TGTGCCAGCAGAGCTGGGCAGGGGGCAGATACGCAGTATTTT.

The chain recombines TRBV20-1 with TRBJ1-2; D gene ambiguous. The V and J ends lost 0 bases and 8 bases respectively, with 10 bases between them. This CDR3 spans 12 amino acids. Germline V lookup: CDR1 DFQATT, CDR2 SNEGSKA (reference sequence). CDR3 DNA: TGCAGTGCTAGAGATGACTCACAGGGCTACACCTTC. It translates to CSARDDSQGYTF.

This chain links TRBV5-1 with TRBJ2-1; TRBD2 matches 13 bases. Germline values: CDR1 SGHRS, CDR2 YFSETQ. The CDR3 totals 15 residues. Germline trimming cut 3 bases from V and 6 bases from J; bases unmatched to any gene: 3. CDR3 sequence (DNA): TGCGCCAGCAGCTCATGGACTAGCGGGAGCAATGAGCAGTTCTTC. It codes for CASSSWTSGSNEQFF. The full variable domain, in which reference TRBV5-1 and TRBJ2-1 provide the parts outside the CDR3, is KAGVTQTPRYLIKTRGQQVTLSCSPISGHRSVSWYQQTPGQGLQFLFEYFSETQRNKGNFPGRFSGRQFSNSRSEMNVSTLELGDSALYLCASSSWTSGSNEQFFGPGTRLTVL.

In this sample, this clonotype turned up once. V usage is TRBV5-1 and J usage is TRBJ2-7, with 9 bases fitting TRBD2. Looked up from germline, CDR1 is SGHRS and CDR2 is YFSETQ. This CDR3 contains 15 residues. Trimming at V came to 0 bases and at J to 5 bases, leaving 6 bases not matched to a gene. The CDR3 loop reads CASSLAAAGGHEQYF. CDR3 nucleotide sequence: TGCGCCAGCAGCTTGGCGGCAGCGGGAGGACACGAGCAGTACTTC.

The chain uses TRBV6-6 and TRBJ2-6; either TRBD1 or TRBD2 may supply D (5 bases each). The germline CDR1 and CDR2 sequences are MNHNY and SVGAGI (reference sequence). The CDR3 extends over 15 amino acids. Deletions cut 4 bases from V and 3 bases from J, with 10 bases between. The CDR3 DNA reads as TGTGCCAGCAGTTCTCAGGGAGTTGGGGCCAACGTCCTGACTTTC. Protein: CASSSQGVGANVLTF.

The J gene is TRBJ2-3, the V gene TRBV10-3; 9 nucleotides line up with TRBD2. Germline V gene lookup returns CDR1 ENHRY and CDR2 SYGVKD. The CDR3 contains 15 residues. The trim removed 6 bases at V and 2 bases at J, leaving 6 bases unmatched. The CDR3 nucleotides read TGTGCCATCAGCGGTAGCGGGGGAGCCACAGATACGCAGTATTTT. It specifies CAISGSGGATDTQYF.

V and J are TRBV12-3 or TRBV12-4 and TRBJ2-5; 10 bases map to TRBD1. The CDR3 consists of 12 residues. Trimming took 6 bases from V and 6 from J; bases not matched to a gene: 1. CDR3 bases: TGTGCCAGCAGGGGACAGGGGAAGACCCAGTACTTC. Amino acid sequence: CASRGQGKTQYF.

The chain joins TRBV2 to TRBJ1-1; 7 bases are shared with TRBD1. The CDR3 spans 14 residues. V lost 6 bases and J lost 0; bases outside the gene matches: 4. In germline, CDR1 is SNHLY, CDR2 FYNNEI. CDR3 coding DNA: TGTGCCAGCAGCATACAGGGGATGAACACTGAAGCTTTCTTT. Encoded protein: CASSIQGMNTEAFF.